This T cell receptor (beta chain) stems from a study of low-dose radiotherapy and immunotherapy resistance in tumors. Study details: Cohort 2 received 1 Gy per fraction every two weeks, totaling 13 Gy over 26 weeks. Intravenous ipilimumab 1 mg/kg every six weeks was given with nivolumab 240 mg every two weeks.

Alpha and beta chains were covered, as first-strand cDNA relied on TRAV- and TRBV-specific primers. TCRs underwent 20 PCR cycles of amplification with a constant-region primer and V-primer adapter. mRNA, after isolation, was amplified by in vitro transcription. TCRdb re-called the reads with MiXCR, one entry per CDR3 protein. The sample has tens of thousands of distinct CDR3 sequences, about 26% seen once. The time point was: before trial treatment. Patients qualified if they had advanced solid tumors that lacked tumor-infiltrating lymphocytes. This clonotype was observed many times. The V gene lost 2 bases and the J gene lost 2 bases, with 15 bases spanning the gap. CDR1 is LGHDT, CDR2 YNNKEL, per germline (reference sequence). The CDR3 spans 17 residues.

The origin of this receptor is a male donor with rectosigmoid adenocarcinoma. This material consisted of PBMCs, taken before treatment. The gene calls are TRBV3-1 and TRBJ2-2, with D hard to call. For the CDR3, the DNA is TGTGCCAGCAGCCAATACAGACACCGTAAAAACACCGGGGAGCTGTTTTTT. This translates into CASSQYRHRKNTGELFF.